At least ten counts were recorded for the clone carrying this T cell receptor (beta chain). Its cognate antigen is unknown. This sample is drawn from a study of T-cell reconstitution after alpha-beta-depleted transplantation in children. Notes on the study in general: After one year, T-cell counts and TCRbeta diversity mostly came from new T cells. The origin of high day-60 TCRbeta diversity in some patients lay in surviving recipient T cells and thymic progenitors. At around two months after transplant, the alpha-beta T cells were reportedly derived from several hundred expanded clones that came from non-depleted graft cells.

V lost 7 bases and J lost 0, with 10 bases in between. This CDR3 comprises 13 residues. Molecular barcoding with unique molecular identifiers was used for the TCRbeta library. TCRdb independently ran MiXCR on the PCR reads; one entry per CDR3 protein. This sample has 130,000 to 150,000 distinct CDR3 sequences, with 8.8% found just once. The source was PBMCs, mostly from graft donor cells, collected 180 days after TCRalphabeta/CD19-depleted stem cell transplant. The gene calls are TRBV12-3 or TRBV12-4 and TRBJ2-7; D ambiguous. The clonotype originates from a female patient aged 2-15 years who had a stem cell transplant for congenital amegakaryocytic thrombocytopenia, so the T cells may come from the graft donor. CDR3: CASTSSGSYEQYF. The DNA of the CDR3 is TGTGCCAGCACGTCCTCAGGCTCCTACGAGCAGTACTTC.